Below, 14 T cell receptor beta chains from the same sample are listed, as sequenced in a study of beta chain features in type 1 diabetes. Study outcomes and limitations: Among all four CD4+ subsets, Type 1 diabetes patients had TCRB CDR3s that were moderately but significantly shorter.

Their antigens are not known. Reverse transcribing all isolated RNA meant expressed TCRB transcripts were sequenced. Some clones are missing from TCRdb's copy, which holds only in-frame ones; the method was immunoSEQ multiplex PCR. The sample holds some 150,000 clones; roughly 9% are singletons and the top ten take 0.7%. Source material: central memory CD4+ T cells from blood. The source is a woman aged 25 to 39 with type 1 diabetes.

The J gene is TRBJ1-2, the V gene TRBV29-1; D remains ambiguous. This CDR3 comprises 12 residues. Trimming stripped 4 bases from V and 2 bases from J, with 8 bases between. Germline lookup yields CDR1 SQVTM and CDR2 ANQGSEA. The CDR3 DNA reads as TGCAGCGTTGTGCCCAGGAACTATGGCTACACCTTC. Translated: CSVVPRNYGYTF.

This rearrangement joins TRBV29-1 to TRBJ1-1; 9 nucleotides agree with TRBD1. The V gene's germline CDR1 is SQVTM and CDR2 ANQGSEA. CDR3 size: 14 residues. V gave up 6 bases and J gave up 3 bases; unmatched junction bases: 8. The CDR3 loop reads CSVGTGQGYTEAFF. Here the CDR3 DNA reads TGCAGCGTGGGGACAGGGCAAGGGTACACTGAAGCTTTCTTT.

The V gene is TRBV5-1, the J gene TRBJ2-3; 8 bases map to TRBD2. The germline gives CDR1 SGHRS, CDR2 YFSETQ. With V trimmed by 4 bases and J by 3 bases, 4 bases remained unmatched. This CDR3 contains 14 residues. Here the CDR3 reads CASSTASGTDTQYF. CDR3 sequence (DNA): TGCGCCAGCAGCACCGCTAGCGGGACAGATACGCAGTATTTT.

The CDR3 sequence is CSVGDYDYEQYF. In nucleotides, the CDR3 is TGCAGCGTCGGGGACTATGACTACGAGCAGTACTTC. The chain uses TRBV29-1 and TRBJ2-7; 7 nucleotides match TRBD2. The V and J ends lost 6 bases and 3 bases, in that order; junction bases with no gene match: 5. Germline values: CDR1 SQVTM, CDR2 ANQGSEA. CDR3 length: 12 residues.

This chain uses TRBV9 with TRBJ2-3; D remains unclear. Germline CDR1 reads SGDLS; CDR2 reads YYNGEE. V was trimmed by 0 bases and J by 0 bases, leaving 8 bases between them. CDR3 size: 15 residues. CDR3 amino acids: CASSVATGSTDTQYF. The CDR3 DNA reads as TGTGCCAGCAGCGTAGCTACCGGGAGCACAGATACGCAGTATTTT.

The gene calls are TRBV11-3 and TRBJ2-5; 10 bases map to TRBD2. The trim removed 5 bases at V and 4 bases at J, leaving 1 base unmatched. CDR1 and CDR2 from the germline V gene are SGHNT and YENEEA. CDR3 length: 13 amino acids. The CDR3 region has the DNA TGTGCCAGCAGCCCTAGCGGGAGAGAGACCCAGTACTTC. This sequence encodes CASSPSGRETQYF.

This clone was counted a few times. The chain joins TRBV28 to TRBJ2-2, with 7 bases fitting TRBD2. The CDR3 is 12 amino acids. Losses at the gene ends were 4 bases for V and 10 bases for J; bases not matched to a gene: 3. Germline lookup yields CDR1 MDHEN and CDR2 SYDVKM. CDR3 amino acids: CASSSAGEELFF. DNA of the CDR3: TGTGCCAGCAGTTCGGCGGGGGAGGAGCTGTTTTTT.

The genes are TRBV19 and TRBJ1-2; D not certain. The CDR3 sequence is 14 residues long. Trimming pared 4 bases from V and 4 bases from J, leaving 13 bases between. Germline V gene sequence: CDR1 LNHDA, CDR2 SQIVND (reference sequence). In nucleotides, the CDR3 is TGTGCCAGTAGTAGAGCCCCTCCAGGCTATGGCTACACCTTC. It translates to CASSRAPPGYGYTF.

This clone has only a few counts. This chain links TRBV15 with TRBJ2-6, with TRBD1 matching over 8 bases. CDR1 is LNHNV and CDR2 is YYDKDF in the germline V gene (reference sequence). V shed 2 bases and J 3 bases; nucleotides not matched to a gene: 6. CDR3 length: 17 amino acids. The CDR3 reads CATSRPWTGNGANVLTF. CDR3 sequence (DNA): TGTGCCACCAGCAGACCGTGGACAGGGAATGGGGCCAACGTCCTGACTTTC.

V and J are TRBV30 and TRBJ2-5; possibly TRBD2 for D (5 bases). The CDR3 extends over 12 amino acids. Germline assignment: CDR1 GTSNPN and CDR2 SVGIG (reference sequence). Trimming took off 2 bases at V and 5 bases at J, with 9 bases between the two ends. CDR3 sequence reads: CAWSHTGETQYF. For the CDR3, the DNA is TGTGCCTGGAGTCATACGGGGGAGACCCAGTACTTC.

The chain combines TRBV19 with TRBJ2-3; perhaps TRBD1 as D (6 bases). V was pared by 10 bases and J by 5 bases, with 16 bases between. Germline loops: CDR1 LNHDA, CDR2 SQIVND (reference sequence). This CDR3 is 13 amino acids long. CDR3 sequence (DNA): TGTGCCACCGCCGGACAGCAAGGAGATACGCAGTATTTT. It is translated as CATAGQQGDTQYF.

Points on this clone: This specimen includes other DNA sequences encoding the same CDR3. The chain links TRBV9 to TRBJ2-5; D is perhaps TRBD2 (6 bases). The germline CDR1 and CDR2 sequences are SGDLS and YYNGEE. V lost 0 bases to trimming and J lost 5 bases, with 14 bases between them. This CDR3 is built from 15 residues. This CDR3 is CASSVVPGVGETQYF. CDR3 nucleotide sequence: TGTGCCAGCAGCGTAGTCCCGGGAGTCGGCGAGACCCAGTACTTC.

This rearrangement joins TRBV6-1 to TRBJ1-1; D possibly corresponds to TRBD1 (5 bases). The CDR3 has 14 amino acids. Germline V gives CDR1 MNHNS, CDR2 SASEGT. Between the trimmed V and J ends, which lost 6 bases and 1 base, there was a span of 12 bases. Here the CDR3 DNA reads TGTGCCAGCAGGCTACAGGTATCGAACACTGAAGCTTTCTTT. This codes for CASRLQVSNTEAFF.

This chain connects TRBV4-1 to TRBJ2-5; 12 bases agree with TRBD2. V gave up 0 bases and J gave up 4 bases; unmatched junction bases: 3. The V gene's germline CDR1 is MGHRA and CDR2 YSYEKL. The CDR3 consists of 16 residues. CDR3 sequence (DNA): TGCGCCAGCAGCCAAGATCCGGGACTAGCGGGAGAGACCCAGTACTTC. Residues: CASSQDPGLAGETQYF.